This record covers a single TCR beta chain. TCRdb's copy holds only in-frame clones and misses some; the assay was immunoSEQ multiplex PCR. The sample carries approximately 580,000 clones, around 78% recorded once. The V segment lost 5 bases and the J segment 1 base; nucleotides outside the gene matches: 8. Looked up from germline, CDR1 is LGHNT and CDR2 is FRNRAP. CDR3 length: 17 amino acids. These data are taken from a study of shared T cell receptors in the human thymus. These data also featured in a second study, about human thymus T cells.

This sequence was found in a boy under two years old with a congenital heart defect. The sample taken for sequencing was thymocytes. The chain has TRBV12-5 and TRBJ1-1; 12 bases agree with TRBD1. The CDR3 is CASGTPGQGARNTEAFF. In DNA, the CDR3 is TGTGCTAGTGGTACACCGGGACAGGGGGCGCGGAACACTGAAGCTTTCTTT. The variable domain in full, completed from reference TRBV12-5 and TRBJ1-1, reads DARVTQTPRHKVTEMGQEVTMRCQPILGHNTVFWYRQTMMQGLELLAYFRNRAPLDDSGMPKDRFSAEMPDATLATLKIQPSEPRDSAVYFCASGTPGQGARNTEAFFGQGTRLTVV.